These 13 T cell receptor beta chains originate from one sample sequenced in a study of cytomegalovirus exposure and HLA in healthy donors. The PCR contained 60 Vbeta and 13 Jbeta primers. Only in-frame clones appear in the TCRdb table, and some are missing; sequencing was by immunoSEQ multiplex PCR. Seen in this sample are around 74,000 clones; the ten most common clones hold approximately 13%. The specimen was PBMCs. The receptors shown here come from a man in his fifties in good health and CMV-seropositive.

The chain couples TRBV29-1 to TRBJ1-1; 8 bases are a match to TRBD1. Germline-derived CDR1 and CDR2 are SQVTM and ANQGSEA. CDR3 length equals 10 residues. Trimming took 6 bases from V and 10 from J; bases not matched to a gene: 4. CDR3 DNA: TGCAGCGTCTATGACAGGGGAGCTTTCTTT. Translated: CSVYDRGAFF.

V gene TRBV5-6 combines with J gene TRBJ2-3; TRBD1 matches at 9 bases. Unmatched junction bases numbered 5, after V lost 4 bases and J lost 5 bases. In germline, CDR1 is SGHDT, CDR2 YYEEEE. This CDR3 has 14 residues. In DNA, the CDR3 is TGTGCCAGCAGCATAGGGACAGGGCGAGATACGCAGTATTTT. This translates into CASSIGTGRDTQYF. Full variable domain (rest looked up from reference TRBV5-6 and TRBJ2-3): DAGVTQSPTHLIKTRGQQVTLRCSPKSGHDTVSWYQQALGQGPQFIFQYYEEEERQRGNFPDRFSGHQFPNYSSELNVNALLLGDSALYLCASSIGTGRDTQYFGPGTRLTVL.

This rearrangement joins TRBV5-1 to TRBJ2-1, with 10 bases that match TRBD2. CDR1 SGHRS and CDR2 YFSETQ come from the germline V gene. V lost 0 bases and J lost 3; bases outside the gene matches: 3. The length of the CDR3 is 16 residues. The CDR3 spells CASSLGGTSVYNEQFF. DNA for the CDR3: TGCGCCAGCAGCTTGGGTGGGACTAGCGTCTACAATGAGCAGTTCTTC.

This sequence joins TRBV5-6 and TRBJ2-3; 11 bases align to TRBD2. The CDR3 length is 17 residues. J was trimmed by 1 base and V by 2 bases; bases with no gene match: 6. The germline CDR1 and CDR2 sequences are SGHDT and YYEEEE. The CDR3 bases are TGTGCCAGCAGCTTTAGGACTAGCGGGTACCGCACAGATACGCAGTATTTT. This translates into CASSFRTSGYRTDTQYF.

The rearrangement uses TRBV6-1 and TRBJ2-7; 13 bases are a match to TRBD2. This CDR3 contains 15 residues. Germline lookup yields CDR1 MNHNS and CDR2 SASEGT. V lost 5 bases and J lost 7; bases outside the gene matches: 8. The CDR3 DNA sequence: TGTGCCAGCAGTTCCGGACTAGCGGGAGATGGAGAGCAGTACTTC. Translating it yields CASSSGLAGDGEQYF.

The CDR3 bases are TGCGCCAGCAGCTTCCAGGGAAGCACAGATACGCAGTATTTT. Translation: CASSFQGSTDTQYF. J is TRBJ2-3 and V is TRBV5-1; D is perhaps TRBD1 (5 bases). From germline, CDR1 is SGHRS and CDR2 YFSETQ. Between the trimmed V and J ends, which lost 2 bases and 0 bases, there was a span of 7 bases. The CDR3 consists of 14 residues.

The V call is TRBV19, the J call TRBJ1-1; TRBD1 matches at 8 bases. The CDR3 totals 13 residues. Germline CDR1 is LNHDA and CDR2 is SQIVND (reference sequence). V was pared by 4 bases and J by 4 bases, with 2 bases of the junction left unmatched. The CDR3: CASSNRGTTEAFF. The CDR3 bases are TGTGCCAGTAGTAACAGGGGGACCACTGAAGCTTTCTTT.

The V call is TRBV6-6, the J call TRBJ2-2, with 10 bases lining up with TRBD2. The V segment lost 5 bases and the J segment 4 bases; nucleotides outside the gene matches: 1. The CDR3 is made up of 14 amino acids. Germline V gene data show CDR1 as MNHNY and CDR2 as SVGAGI (reference sequence). The CDR3: CASSSGRGTGELFF. The DNA of the CDR3 is TGTGCCAGCAGTAGCGGGAGGGGCACCGGGGAGCTGTTTTTT.

This sequence joins TRBV28 and TRBJ2-7; 7 bases match TRBD1. From germline, CDR1 is MDHEN and CDR2 SYDVKM. With V trimmed by 7 bases and J by 2 bases, 5 bases remained unmatched. The CDR3 consists of 13 residues. The CDR3 nucleotides are TGTGCCAGCACCTTAACAGGGGCCTACGAGCAGTACTTC. Residues: CASTLTGAYEQYF.

The rearrangement joins TRBV2 to TRBJ2-7; D perhaps matches TRBD1 (7 bases). The CDR3 has 14 amino acids. Trimming removed 6 bases at V and 1 base at J, with 13 bases between. Germline CDR1 SNHLY, CDR2 FYNNEI. The CDR3 nucleotides read TGTGCCAGCAGCGGGCGGGACAGATCCTACGAGCAGTACTTC. Its translation: CASSGRDRSYEQYF.

The CDR3 DNA is TGCGCCAGCAGCGTGGGGGGCAGGGGGCCTTTGAACACTGAAGCTTTCTTT. This codes for CASSVGGRGPLNTEAFF. The chain combines TRBV5-1 with TRBJ1-1; 8 positions agree with TRBD1. Per germline, CDR1 SGHRS and CDR2 YFSETQ. V was pared by 4 bases and J by 0 bases, with 11 bases of the junction left unmatched. The CDR3 runs to 17 residues. The variable domain in full, completed from reference TRBV5-1 and TRBJ1-1, reads KAGVTQTPRYLIKTRGQQVTLSCSPISGHRSVSWYQQTPGQGLQFLFEYFSETQRNKGNFPGRFSGRQFSNSRSEMNVSTLELGDSALYLCASSVGGRGPLNTEAFFGQGTRLTVV.

The chain has TRBV6-1 and TRBJ2-7; tentatively, D is TRBD2 (5 bases). V shed 0 bases and J shed 7 bases, with 7 bases lying between them. The CDR3 totals 12 residues. Looked up from germline, CDR1 is MNHNS and CDR2 is SASEGT. The CDR3: CASSEARREQYF. The CDR3 DNA follows: TGTGCCAGCAGTGAAGCGAGGAGGGAGCAGTACTTC.

J is TRBJ2-6 and V is TRBV19; the match to TRBD2 covers 7 bases. V lost 3 bases and J lost 3; bases outside the gene matches: 14. In germline, CDR1 is LNHDA, CDR2 SQIVND (reference sequence). There are 19 residues in the CDR3. CDR3 amino acids: CASSISGAYSGDGANVLTF. CDR3 in DNA: TGTGCCAGTAGTATCAGCGGGGCCTACTCTGGGGATGGGGCCAACGTCCTGACTTTC.